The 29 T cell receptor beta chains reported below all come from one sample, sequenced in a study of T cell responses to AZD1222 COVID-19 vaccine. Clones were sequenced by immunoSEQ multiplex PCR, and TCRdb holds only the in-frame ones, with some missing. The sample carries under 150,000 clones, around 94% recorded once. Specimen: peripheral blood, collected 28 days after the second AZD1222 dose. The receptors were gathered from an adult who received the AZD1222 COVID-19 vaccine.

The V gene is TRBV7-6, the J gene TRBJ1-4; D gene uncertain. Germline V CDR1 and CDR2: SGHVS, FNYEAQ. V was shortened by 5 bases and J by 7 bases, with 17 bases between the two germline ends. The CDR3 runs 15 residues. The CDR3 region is CASSPSGWKREKLFF. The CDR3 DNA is TGTGCCAGCAGCCCAAGCGGTTGGAAGCGTGAAAAACTGTTTTTT.

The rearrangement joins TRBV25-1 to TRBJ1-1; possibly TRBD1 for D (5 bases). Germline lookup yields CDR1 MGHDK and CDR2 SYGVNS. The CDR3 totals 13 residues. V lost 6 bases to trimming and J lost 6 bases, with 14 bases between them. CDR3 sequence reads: CASRKGINPEAFF. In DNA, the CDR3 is TGTGCCAGCAGGAAGGGGATCAACCCTGAAGCTTTCTTT.

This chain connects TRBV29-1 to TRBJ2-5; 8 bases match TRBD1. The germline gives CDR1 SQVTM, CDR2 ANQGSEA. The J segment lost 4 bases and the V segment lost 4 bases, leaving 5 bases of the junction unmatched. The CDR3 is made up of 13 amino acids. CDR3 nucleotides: TGCAGCGTTGGACAGGGGACAAGAGAGACCCAGTACTTC. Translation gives CSVGQGTRETQYF. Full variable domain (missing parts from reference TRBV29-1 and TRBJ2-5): SAVISQKPSRDICQRGTSLTIQCQVDSQVTMMFWYRQQPGQSLTLIATANQGSEATYESGFVIDKFPISRPNLTFSTLTVSNMSPEDSSIYLCSVGQGTRETQYFGPGTRLLVL.

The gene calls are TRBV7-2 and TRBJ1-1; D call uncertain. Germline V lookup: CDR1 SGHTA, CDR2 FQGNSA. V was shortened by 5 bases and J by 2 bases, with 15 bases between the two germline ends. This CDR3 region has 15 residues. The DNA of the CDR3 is TGTGCCAGCAGCCCGGACGGGTGGATTAACACTGAAGCTTTCTTT. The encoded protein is CASSPDGWINTEAFF.

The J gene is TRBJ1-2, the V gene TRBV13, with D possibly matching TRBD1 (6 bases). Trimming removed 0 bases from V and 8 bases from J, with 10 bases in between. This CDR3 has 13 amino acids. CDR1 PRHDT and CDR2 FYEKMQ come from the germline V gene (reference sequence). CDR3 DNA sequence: TGTGCCAGCAGCTTAGGGACAGGTCCCGGCTACACCTTC. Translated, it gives CASSLGTGPGYTF.

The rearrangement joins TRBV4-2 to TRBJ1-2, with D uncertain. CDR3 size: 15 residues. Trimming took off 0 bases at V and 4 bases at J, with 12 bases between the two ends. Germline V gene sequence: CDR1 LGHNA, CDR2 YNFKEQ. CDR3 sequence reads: CASSQDYVGFYGYTF. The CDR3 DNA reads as TGTGCCAGCAGCCAAGATTACGTGGGTTTCTATGGCTACACCTTC.

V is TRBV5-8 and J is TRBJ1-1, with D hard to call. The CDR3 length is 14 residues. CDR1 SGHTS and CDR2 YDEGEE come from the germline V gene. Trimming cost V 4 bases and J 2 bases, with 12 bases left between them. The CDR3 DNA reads TGTGCCAGCAGCCCTCCGGGATTTAACACTGAAGCTTTCTTT. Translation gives CASSPPGFNTEAFF.

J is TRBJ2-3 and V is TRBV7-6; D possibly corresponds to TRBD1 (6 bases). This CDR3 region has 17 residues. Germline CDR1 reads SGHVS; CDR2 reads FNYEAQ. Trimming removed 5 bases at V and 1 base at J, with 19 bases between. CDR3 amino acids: CASSPTQGQRGTDTQYF. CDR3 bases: TGTGCCAGCAGCCCCACCCAGGGACAAAGAGGCACAGATACGCAGTATTTT. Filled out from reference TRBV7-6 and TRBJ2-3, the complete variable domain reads GAGVSQSPRYKVTKRGQDVALRCDPISGHVSLYWYRQALGQGPEFLTYFNYEAQQDKSGLPNDRFSAERPEGSISTLTIQRTEQRDSAMYRCASSPTQGQRGTDTQYFGPGTRLTVL.

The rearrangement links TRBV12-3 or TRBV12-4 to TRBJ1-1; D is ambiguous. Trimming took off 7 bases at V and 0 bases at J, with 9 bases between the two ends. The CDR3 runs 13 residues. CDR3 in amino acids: CASTRTVNTEAFF. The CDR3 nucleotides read TGTGCCAGCACCCGGACTGTGAACACTGAAGCTTTCTTT.

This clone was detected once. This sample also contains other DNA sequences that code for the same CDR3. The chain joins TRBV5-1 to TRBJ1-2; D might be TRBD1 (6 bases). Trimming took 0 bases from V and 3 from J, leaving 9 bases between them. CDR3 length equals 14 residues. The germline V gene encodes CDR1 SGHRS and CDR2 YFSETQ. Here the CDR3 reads CASSLGAGDYGYTF. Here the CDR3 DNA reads TGCGCCAGCAGCTTGGGTGCAGGGGACTATGGCTACACCTTC.

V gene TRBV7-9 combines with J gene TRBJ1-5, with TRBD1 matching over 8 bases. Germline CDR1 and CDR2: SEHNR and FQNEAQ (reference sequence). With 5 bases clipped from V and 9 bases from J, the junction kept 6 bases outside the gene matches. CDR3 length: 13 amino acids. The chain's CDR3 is CASSRDRRGPQHF. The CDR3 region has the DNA TGTGCCAGCAGCAGGGACAGGAGAGGGCCCCAGCATTTT.

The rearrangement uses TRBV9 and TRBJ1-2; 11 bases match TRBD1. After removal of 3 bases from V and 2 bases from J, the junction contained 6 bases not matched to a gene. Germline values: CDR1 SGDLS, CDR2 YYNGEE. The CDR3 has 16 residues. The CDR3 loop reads CASSGIRDRGNYGYTF. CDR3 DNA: TGTGCCAGCAGCGGCATCCGGGACAGGGGGAACTATGGCTACACCTTC.

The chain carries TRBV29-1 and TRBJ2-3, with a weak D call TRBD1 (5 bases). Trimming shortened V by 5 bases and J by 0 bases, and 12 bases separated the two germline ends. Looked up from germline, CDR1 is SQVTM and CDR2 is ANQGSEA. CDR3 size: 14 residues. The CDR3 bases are TGCAGCGTTCGGTTGGGGCCCAGCACAGATACGCAGTATTTT. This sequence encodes CSVRLGPSTDTQYF.

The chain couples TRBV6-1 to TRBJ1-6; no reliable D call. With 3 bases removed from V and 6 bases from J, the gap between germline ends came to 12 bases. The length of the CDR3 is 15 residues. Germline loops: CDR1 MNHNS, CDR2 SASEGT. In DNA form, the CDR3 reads TGTGCCAGCAGTGACACCGACGGGGTTAATTCACCCCTCCACTTT. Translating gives CASSDTDGVNSPLHF.

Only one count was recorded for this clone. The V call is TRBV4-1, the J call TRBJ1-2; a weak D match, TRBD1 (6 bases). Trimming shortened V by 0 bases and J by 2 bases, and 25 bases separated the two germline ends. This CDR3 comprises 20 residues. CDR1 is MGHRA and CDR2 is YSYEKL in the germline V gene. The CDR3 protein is CASSQDMVRTAPTLNYGYTF. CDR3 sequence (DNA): TGCGCCAGCAGCCAAGATATGGTCAGGACAGCCCCAACCTTAAACTATGGCTACACCTTC.

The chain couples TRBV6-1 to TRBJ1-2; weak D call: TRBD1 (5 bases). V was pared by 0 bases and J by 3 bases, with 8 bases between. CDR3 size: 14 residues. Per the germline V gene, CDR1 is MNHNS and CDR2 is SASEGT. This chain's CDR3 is CASSEATAYYGYTF. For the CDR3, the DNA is TGTGCCAGCAGTGAAGCGACAGCCTACTATGGCTACACCTTC.

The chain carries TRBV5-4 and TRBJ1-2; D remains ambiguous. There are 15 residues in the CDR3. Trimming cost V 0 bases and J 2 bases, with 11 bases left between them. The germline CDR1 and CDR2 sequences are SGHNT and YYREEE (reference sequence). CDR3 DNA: TGTGCCAGCAGCTTGGGACACCCGAGAAACTATGGCTACACCTTC. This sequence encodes CASSLGHPRNYGYTF.

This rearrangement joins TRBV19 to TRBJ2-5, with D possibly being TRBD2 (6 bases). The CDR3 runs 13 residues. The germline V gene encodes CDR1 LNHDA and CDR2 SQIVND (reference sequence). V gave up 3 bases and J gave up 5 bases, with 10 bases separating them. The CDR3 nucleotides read TGTGCCAGTAGTATTTGGGGAGGCGAGACCCAGTACTTC. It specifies CASSIWGGETQYF.

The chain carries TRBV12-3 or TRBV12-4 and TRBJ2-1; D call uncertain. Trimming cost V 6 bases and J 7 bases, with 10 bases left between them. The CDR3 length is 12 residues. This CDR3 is CASSLTWNEQFF. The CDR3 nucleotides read TGTGCCAGCAGCCTTACATGGAATGAGCAGTTCTTC.

CDR3 DNA sequence: TGCGCCAGCAGCTACAGAGGGCGAGGTACAACTAATGAAAAACTGTTTTTT. Protein sequence: CASSYRGRGTTNEKLFF. This chain links TRBV5-1 with TRBJ1-4; D gene ambiguous. Germline V lookup: CDR1 SGHRS, CDR2 YFSETQ. V lost 3 bases and J lost 0, with 15 bases in between. CDR3 length: 17 residues.

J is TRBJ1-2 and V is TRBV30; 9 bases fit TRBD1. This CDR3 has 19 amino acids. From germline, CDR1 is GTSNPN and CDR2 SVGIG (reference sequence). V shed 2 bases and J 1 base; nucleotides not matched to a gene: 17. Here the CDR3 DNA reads TGTGCCTGGAGTCCGACCATTCTCGGACAGGGGCCTGTTAACTATGGCTACACCTTC. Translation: CAWSPTILGQGPVNYGYTF.

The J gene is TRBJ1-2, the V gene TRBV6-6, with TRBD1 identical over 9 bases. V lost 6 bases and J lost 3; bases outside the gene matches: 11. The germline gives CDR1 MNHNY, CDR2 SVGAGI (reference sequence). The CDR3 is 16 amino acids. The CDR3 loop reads CASRRTGGGWDYGYTF. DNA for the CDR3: TGTGCCAGCAGACGAACAGGGGGCGGGTGGGACTATGGCTACACCTTC.

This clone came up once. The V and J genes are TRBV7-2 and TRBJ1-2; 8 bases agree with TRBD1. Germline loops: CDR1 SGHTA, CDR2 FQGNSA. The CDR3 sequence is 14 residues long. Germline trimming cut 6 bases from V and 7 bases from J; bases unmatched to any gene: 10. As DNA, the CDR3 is TGTGCCAGCAGAAGGTCGACAGGGGATTTTGGCTACACCTTC. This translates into CASRRSTGDFGYTF.

CDR3 in amino acids: CAWGGGAQETQYF. CDR3 sequence (DNA): TGTGCCTGGGGTGGGGGGGCACAAGAGACCCAGTACTTC. The chain carries TRBV30 and TRBJ2-5, with a tentative D call TRBD2 (7 bases). The CDR3 covers 13 residues. Germline-derived CDR1 and CDR2 are GTSNPN and SVGIG (reference sequence). V was trimmed by 5 bases and J by 2 bases, leaving 12 bases between them.

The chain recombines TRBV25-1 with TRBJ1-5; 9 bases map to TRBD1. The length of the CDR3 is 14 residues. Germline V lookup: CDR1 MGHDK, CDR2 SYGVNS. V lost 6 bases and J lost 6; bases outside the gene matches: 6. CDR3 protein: CASSTGGSVQPQHF. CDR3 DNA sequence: TGTGCCAGCAGCACAGGGGGCTCGGTTCAGCCCCAGCATTTT. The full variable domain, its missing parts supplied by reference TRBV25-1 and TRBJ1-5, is EADIYQTPRYLVIGTGKKITLECSQTMGHDKMYWYQQDPGMELHLIHYSYGVNSTEKGDLSSESTVSRIRTEHFPLTLESARPSHTSQYLCASSTGGSVQPQHFGDGTRLSIL.

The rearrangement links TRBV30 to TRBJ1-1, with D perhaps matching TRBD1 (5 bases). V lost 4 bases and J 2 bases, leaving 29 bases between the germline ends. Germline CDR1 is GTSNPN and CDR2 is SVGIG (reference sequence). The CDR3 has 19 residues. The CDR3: CAWTEGWFLGGGLNTEAFF. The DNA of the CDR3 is TGTGCCTGGACCGAGGGATGGTTCTTGGGCGGGGGATTAAACACTGAAGCTTTCTTT.

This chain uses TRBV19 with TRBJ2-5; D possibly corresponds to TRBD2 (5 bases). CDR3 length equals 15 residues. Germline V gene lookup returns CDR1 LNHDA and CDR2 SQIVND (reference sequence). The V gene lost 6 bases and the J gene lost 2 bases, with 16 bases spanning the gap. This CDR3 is CASRWTPGKQETQYF. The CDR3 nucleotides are TGTGCCAGTAGATGGACTCCTGGAAAACAAGAGACCCAGTACTTC. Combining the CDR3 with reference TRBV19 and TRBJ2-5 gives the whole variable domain DGGITQSPKYLFRKEGQNVTLSCEQNLNHDAMYWYRQDPGQGLRLIYYSQIVNDFQKGDIAEGYSVSREKKESFPLTVTSAQKNPTAFYLCASRWTPGKQETQYFGPGTRLLVL.

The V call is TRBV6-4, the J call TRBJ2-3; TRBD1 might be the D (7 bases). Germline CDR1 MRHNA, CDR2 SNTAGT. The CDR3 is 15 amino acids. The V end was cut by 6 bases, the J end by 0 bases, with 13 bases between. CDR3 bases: TGTGCCAGCAGCGTCCAGGGGGGCAGCACAGATACGCAGTATTTT. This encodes CASSVQGGSTDTQYF.

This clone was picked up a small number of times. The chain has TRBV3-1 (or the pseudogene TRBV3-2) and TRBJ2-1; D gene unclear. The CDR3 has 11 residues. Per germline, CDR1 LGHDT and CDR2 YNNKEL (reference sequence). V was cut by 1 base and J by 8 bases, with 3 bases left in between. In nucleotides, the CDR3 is TGTGCCAGCAGCCAAGTAGATGAGCAGTTCTTC. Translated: CASSQVDEQFF.